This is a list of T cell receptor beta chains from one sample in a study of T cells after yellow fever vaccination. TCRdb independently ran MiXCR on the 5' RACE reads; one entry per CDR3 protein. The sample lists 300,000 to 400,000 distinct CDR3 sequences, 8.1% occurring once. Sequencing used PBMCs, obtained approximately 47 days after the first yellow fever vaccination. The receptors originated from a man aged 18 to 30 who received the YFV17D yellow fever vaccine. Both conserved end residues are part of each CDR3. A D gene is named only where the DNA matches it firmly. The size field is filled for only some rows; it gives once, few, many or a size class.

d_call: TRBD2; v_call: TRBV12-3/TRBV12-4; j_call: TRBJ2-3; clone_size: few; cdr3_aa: CASSPRGASTDTQYF; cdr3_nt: TGTGCCAGCAGTCCGCGGGGGGCGAGCACAGATACGCAGTATTTT
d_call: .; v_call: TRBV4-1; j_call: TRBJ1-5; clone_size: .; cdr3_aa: CASSPPSGQPQHF; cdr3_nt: TGCGCCAGCAGCCCCCCCTCAGGGCAGCCCCAGCATTTT
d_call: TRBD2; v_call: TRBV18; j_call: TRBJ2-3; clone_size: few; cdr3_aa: CASSPQAGTSTDTQYF; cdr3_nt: TGTGCCAGCTCACCGCAAGCGGGGACTAGCACAGATACGCAGTATTTT
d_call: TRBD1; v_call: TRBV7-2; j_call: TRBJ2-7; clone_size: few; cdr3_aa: CASSLVGDSPSYEQYF; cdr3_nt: TGTGCCAGCAGCTTAGTGGGGGACAGTCCTTCCTACGAGCAGTACTTC
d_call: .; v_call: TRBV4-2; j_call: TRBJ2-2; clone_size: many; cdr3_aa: CASSQEHTNTGELFF; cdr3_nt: TGTGCCAGCAGCCAAGAGCACACGAACACCGGGGAGCTGTTTTTT
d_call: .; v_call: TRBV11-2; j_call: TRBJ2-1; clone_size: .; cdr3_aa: CASSSRPANNEQFF; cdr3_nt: TGTGCCAGCAGCTCTCGACCTGCGAACAATGAGCAGTTCTTC
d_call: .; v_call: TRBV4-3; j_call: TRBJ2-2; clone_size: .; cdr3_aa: CASSQEALNTGELFF; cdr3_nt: TGCGCCAGCAGCCAAGAGGCTTTGAACACCGGGGAGCTGTTTTTT
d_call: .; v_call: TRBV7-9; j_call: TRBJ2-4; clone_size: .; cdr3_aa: CASSQMDRNIQYF; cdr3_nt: TGTGCCAGCAGCCAAATGGACAGAAACATTCAGTACTTC
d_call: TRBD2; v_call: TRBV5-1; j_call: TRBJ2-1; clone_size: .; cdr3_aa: CASSLPRGGAYNEQFF; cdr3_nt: TGCGCCAGCAGCTTGCCGCGGGGGGGGGCCTACAATGAGCAGTTCTTC
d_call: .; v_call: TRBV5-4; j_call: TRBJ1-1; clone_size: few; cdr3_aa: CASSLGLPNTEAFF; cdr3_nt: TGTGCCAGCAGCTTGGGACTACCGAACACTGAAGCTTTCTTT
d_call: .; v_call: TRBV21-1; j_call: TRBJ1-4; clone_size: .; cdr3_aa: CASTVGTGNEKLFF; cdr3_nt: .
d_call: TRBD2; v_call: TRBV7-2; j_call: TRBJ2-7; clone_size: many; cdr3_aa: CASSTGGAWSEQYF; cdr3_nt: TGTGCCAGCAGCACCGGGGGGGCATGGAGCGAGCAGTACTTC
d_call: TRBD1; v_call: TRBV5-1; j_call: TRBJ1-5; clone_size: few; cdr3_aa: CASSLDPQGTDSNQPQHF; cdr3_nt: TGCGCCAGCAGCTTGGATCCACAGGGGACCGATAGCAATCAGCCCCAGCATTTT
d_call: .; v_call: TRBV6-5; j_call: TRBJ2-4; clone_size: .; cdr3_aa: CASSYSQENIQYF; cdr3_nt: TGTGCCAGCAGTTACTCACAGGAAAACATTCAGTACTTC
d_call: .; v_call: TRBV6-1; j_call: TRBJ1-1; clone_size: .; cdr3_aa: CASSRGPGWGTEAFF; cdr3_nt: TGTGCCAGCAGTAGGGGTCCGGGCTGGGGTACTGAAGCTTTCTTT